The 9 T cell receptor beta chains listed next were all sequenced from one sample in a study of blood T cell repertoires in COVID-19. Method: immunoSEQ multiplex PCR; TCRdb's copy keeps in-frame clones and lacks some. The table includes under 200,000 clones, about 82% detected once. The material sequenced was PBMCs or T cells enriched from blood (not recorded which). These receptors originate from a man aged 35 to 55 with acute COVID-19.

This clone was detected only a few times. The chain recombines TRBV15 with TRBJ1-5; 8 nucleotides align to TRBD1. Germline assignment: CDR1 LNHNV and CDR2 YYDKDF (reference sequence). V shed 6 bases and J 11 bases; nucleotides not matched to a gene: 12. CDR3 size: 14 residues. The CDR3 nucleotides are TGTGCCACCAGACCCGAAGGGACAGGATCGGCCCAGCATTTT. This sequence encodes CATRPEGTGSAQHF.

The chain combines TRBV21-1 with TRBJ1-6. TRBV21-1 is termed a pseudogene. This CDR3 comprises 15 residues. The CDR3 protein is CASRVPGKGGSPLHF. CDR3 bases: TGTGCCAGCAGGGTTCCAGGGAAGGGGGGGTCACCCCTCCACTTT.

The chain is built from TRBV7-2 and TRBJ1-6; D is ambiguous. Looked up from germline, CDR1 is SGHTA and CDR2 is FQGNSA. V lost 5 bases and J 7 bases, leaving 15 bases between the germline ends. The CDR3 length is 15 residues. CDR3 nucleotide sequence: TGTGCCAGCAGCCTCCAAAGGGCGGGAAATTCACCCCTCCACTTT. Encoded protein: CASSLQRAGNSPLHF.

This sequence joins TRBV6-5 and TRBJ1-1, with a tentative D call TRBD1 (6 bases). The V gene lost 5 bases and the J gene lost 5 bases, with 12 bases spanning the gap. The CDR3 has 13 residues. Germline V gene sequence: CDR1 MNHEY, CDR2 SVGAGI. For the CDR3, the DNA is TGTGCCAGCAGTCAGGGGCTAGGGACTGAAGCTTTCTTT. Its protein is CASSQGLGTEAFF.

The chain has TRBV10-3 and TRBJ2-2, with TRBD2 matching 8 bases. The CDR3 covers 15 residues. Germline V CDR1 and CDR2: ENHRY, SYGVKD. V was clipped by 11 bases and J by 5 bases; unmatched bases: 13. For the CDR3, the DNA is TGTGCCGCCACTAGCGGACTTACGGCGACCGGGGAGCTGTTTTTT. This sequence encodes CAATSGLTATGELFF.

The J gene is TRBJ2-5, the V gene TRBV12-3 or TRBV12-4; maybe TRBD1 (6 bases). Deletions cut 3 bases from V and 3 bases from J, with 8 bases between. The CDR3 covers 13 residues. CDR3 protein: CASSLRTEETQYF. The CDR3 nucleotides read TGTGCCAGCAGTTTGAGGACAGAAGAGACCCAGTACTTC.

A few counts support this clone. The J gene is TRBJ2-1, the V gene TRBV10-2; 8 nucleotides match TRBD2. Germline CDR1 reads WSHSY; CDR2 reads SAAADI. The CDR3 is 14 amino acids. V trimming: 7 bases; J trimming: 7 bases; junction bases outside the gene matches: 9. The CDR3 protein is CASIGISGKNEQFF. Written as DNA, the CDR3 is TGCGCCAGCATCGGGATTAGCGGGAAGAATGAGCAGTTCTTC.

CDR3 coding DNA: TGTGCCAGCAGTGTTGAATCGGCCCAGTACTTC. This translates into CASSVESAQYF. The V gene is TRBV2, the J gene TRBJ2-5; D is ambiguous. Deletions cut 4 bases from V and 9 bases from J, with 9 bases between. This CDR3 spans 11 amino acids. The germline V gene has CDR1 SNHLY and CDR2 FYNNEI.

This clone was counted between two and nine times. The rearrangement links TRBV7-6 to TRBJ2-7; 7 bases map to TRBD1. The ends lost 1 base at V and 3 bases at J; junction bases unmatched: 6. The CDR3 sequence is 15 residues long. Germline V CDR1 and CDR2: SGHVS, FNYEAQ. CDR3 sequence (DNA): TGTGCCAGCAGCTTAGACGCAGGGGGTTTCTACGAGCAGTACTTC. Protein sequence: CASSLDAGGFYEQYF.